The 8 T cell receptor beta chains presented below share a single source sample, sequenced in a study of control samples from healthy donors and cancer patients. The table came from immunoSEQ multiplex PCR; TCRdb's copy has only in-frame clones and leaves some out. The sample has roughly 60,000 clones, roughly 92% seen once; the top ten hold 3.5% to 4%. The material sequenced was blood. These receptors came from a man aged 30-40 years in good health.

This clone was seen more than once but under ten times. The chain employs TRBV11-1 and TRBJ2-7; D not certain. The CDR3 consists of 13 residues. The ends were cut back, 8 bases at V and 0 bases at J, with 11 bases in the middle. CDR1 and CDR2 from the germline V gene are SGHAT and FQDESV (reference sequence). CDR3 nucleotides: TGTGCCAGCGCACAGTCCCTCTCCTACGAGCAGTACTTC. Translating it yields CASAQSLSYEQYF.

The V and J genes are TRBV19 and TRBJ1-6; 7 positions agree with TRBD1. Looked up from germline, CDR1 is LNHDA and CDR2 is SQIVND (reference sequence). Trimming cost V 8 bases and J 7 bases; bases outside gene matches: 8. The CDR3 spans 14 residues. The CDR3 DNA is TGTGCCAGTCACAGGGGTTATGGGAATTCACCCCTCCACTTT. This codes for CASHRGYGNSPLHF.

V is TRBV7-9 and J is TRBJ1-2; the match to TRBD1 covers 9 bases. Trimming removed 6 bases from V and 3 bases from J; junction bases left unmatched: 5. Germline V gene lookup returns CDR1 SEHNR and CDR2 FQNEAQ (reference sequence). The CDR3 spans 14 residues. Here the CDR3 DNA reads TGTGCCAGCAGAACACAGGGGGCAGACTATGGCTACACCTTC. The encoded protein is CASRTQGADYGYTF.

V and J are TRBV19 and TRBJ2-7; 9 nucleotides match TRBD1. The ends lost 5 bases at V and 4 bases at J; junction bases unmatched: 9. Germline V gene lookup returns CDR1 LNHDA and CDR2 SQIVND (reference sequence). The CDR3 contains 15 residues. CDR3 nucleotides: TGTGCCAGTAGTGTAACGGACAGGGGATCGTACGAGCAGTACTTC. It codes for CASSVTDRGSYEQYF.

The J gene is TRBJ2-3, the V gene TRBV24-1, with D perhaps TRBD1 (6 bases). Germline lookup yields CDR1 KGHDR and CDR2 SFDVKD. Trimming took off 5 bases at V and 1 base at J, with 12 bases between the two ends. CDR3 size: 15 residues. CDR3 coding DNA: TGTGCCACCAGTGTCCGGGACAAAGGCACAGATACGCAGTATTTT. It translates to CATSVRDKGTDTQYF.

With regard to this clone: Additional DNA sequences in this sample encode the identical CDR3. The gene calls are TRBV19 and TRBJ1-2; the D is unclear. This CDR3 contains 12 residues. The V end lost 6 bases, the J end lost 5 bases, and 10 bases lay between the germline ends. From germline, CDR1 is LNHDA and CDR2 SQIVND (reference sequence). For the CDR3, the DNA is TGTGCCAGTAGGACGGGGAGTTATGGCTACACCTTC. It translates to CASRTGSYGYTF.

The V and J genes are TRBV7-9 and TRBJ2-3; D is unclear. This CDR3 region has 12 residues. Germline values: CDR1 SEHNR, CDR2 FQNEAQ (reference sequence). The ends were cut back, 6 bases at V and 3 bases at J, with 7 bases in the middle. Written as DNA, the CDR3 is TGTGCCAGCAGTCCAAATACAGATACGCAGTATTTT. This gives the protein CASSPNTDTQYF.

The chain links TRBV4-1 to TRBJ2-1; D is undetermined. The germline V gene encodes CDR1 MGHRA and CDR2 YSYEKL. V was clipped by 1 base and J by 7 bases, with 8 bases between them. CDR3 length: 13 amino acids. The CDR3 protein is CASSQVSGNEQFF. The CDR3 bases are TGCGCCAGCAGCCAAGTTTCCGGAAATGAGCAGTTCTTC.